The present TCR beta chain was sequenced within a study of CD8+CD57+ T cells in acquired aplastic anemia (dated by TCRdb to between 2017 and 2018). In the study overall: Extracted DNA from sorted CD4+ and CD8+ cells averaged about 3.4 ug, ranging from about 0.18 to 27.4 ug. CD8+CD57+ expansion was defined as frequency above the mean frequency observed in healthy subjects. Results the study describes overall, beyond this receptor: Between patients and healthy controls, no significant difference in CD8+ Simpson's diversity was found (P=0.060). Twenty-nine CD8+ CDR3 sequences were found in both patients and controls but appeared to be highly expressed in patients and within the immunodominant clones of the patients.

TCR beta VDJ combination and CDR3 sequence profiling used genomic DNA as the template. An Illumina HiSeq 2000 was the platform used for TCR repertoire sequencing. The study's processing was this. TRBV/TRBJ rearrangement plots, CDR3 size and DJ length profiles, and Simpson's diversity index were used to evaluate the repertoires. Whichever DNA sequence was most abundant in the deep sequencing data was defined as the immunodominant clone. CDR3 amino acid sequences were screened for sharing across subjects and compared with published repertoires and the VDJdb database. Using fastp at Q25 and MiXCR, TCRdb reprocessed the public reads and kept productive beta chains. Rows with a matching CDR3 protein are joined into one entry that keeps the most common DNA and genes. The V and J calls and clone size come from TCRdb's table, not from the authors' own analysis. The sample records 400,000 to 600,000 distinct CDR3 sequences, about a third of which are singletons. 0.82% of the sample goes to the ten largest clones.

Expansion of CD8+CD57+ cells had been shown by flow cytometry in the patients chosen for sequencing. Severe acquired aplastic anemia was diagnosed in all patients according to International Study of Aplastic Anemia and Agranulocytosis and Camitta criteria. At the time blood was sampled, none of the patients had received any therapy. TCR repertoires of sorted CD4+ and CD8+ blood T cells from severe aplastic anemia patients and healthy subjects were deep-sequenced in the study. Patients were enrolled under clinicaltrials.gov protocols 00001620, 01623167, 00001397, 00071045, 00081523 and 00961064 in the USA. Ficoll-Paque density gradient centrifugation was used to isolate peripheral blood mononuclear cells. Before DNA extraction, CD4+ and CD8+ T cells were sorted with FACS or magnetic beads. Counted from cysteine to phenylalanine, this CDR3 has 11 amino acids. Of the read, only the CDR3 DNA is kept; its 33 bases are in frame from base 1. Sequences ENHRY (CDR1) and SYGVKD (CDR2) are obtained from the germline V gene.

Notes on this clonotype: It has no known antigen specificity. A read error may produce the germline difference seen at one junction end.

The chain is made from TRBV10-3 and TRBJ2-7; the D gene assignment is ambiguous. The clonotype originates from a human donor with aplastic anemia. The sample consisted of sorted CD4+, CD8+, or CD8+CD57+ T cells (not recorded which) from PBMCs. Here the CDR3 is given as CAISSGYGQYF. The sequenced DNA is TGTGCCATCAGTTCCGGCTACGGGCAGTACTTC.